These 17 T cell receptor beta chains originate from one sample sequenced in a study of CXCR3-negative and CXCR3-positive naive CD8 T cells. Study-level results: CXCR3-positive naive cells carried more hydrophobic TRB CDR3s than CXCR3-negative naive cells did.

The antigens for these receptors are not known. Libraries were UMI-labeled 5' RACE TRB cDNA. Following a re-call of the 5' RACE reads, TCRdb has one entry per CDR3 protein and lacks DNA. The sample includes approximately 120,000 distinct CDR3 sequences. Sequenced: naive CXCR3+ CD8+ T cells from blood. Indicated subset: CD45RO-CCR7+CD27+CD95- naive CD8+ T cells expressing CXCR3 (TNR3+). The receptors were gathered from a human donor in good health. Some clones in this sample may be carry-over from other donors' samples.

This sequence joins TRBV5-1 and TRBJ1-1. The CDR3 runs to 13 residues. Germline V CDR1 and CDR2: SGHRS, YFSETQ. CDR3 sequence: CASSLTDYTEAFF.

The gene calls are TRBV4-1 and TRBJ2-7. Germline values: CDR1 MGHRA, CDR2 YSYEKL. This CDR3 has 15 amino acids. The CDR3 is CVSSQTTDRSHEQYF.

V and J are TRBV24-1 and TRBJ2-7; TCRdb indicates TRBD2, and absent DNA this call remains unverified. The CDR3 spans 16 residues. Per germline, CDR1 KGHDR and CDR2 SFDVKD. This CDR3 reads CATSDSLPQWTYEQYF.

The rearrangement uses TRBV5-1 and TRBJ2-1; without DNA, the TCRdb call of TRBD1 cannot be checked. CDR3 length: 15 amino acids. Looked up from germline, CDR1 is SGHRS and CDR2 is YFSETQ. The CDR3 reads CASSARDSLYNEQFF.

The chain couples TRBV7-9 to TRBJ1-4; the TRBD1 assignment by TCRdb is unverifiable without DNA. Germline CDR1 and CDR2: SEHNR and FQNEAQ (reference sequence). This CDR3 has 15 amino acids. The CDR3 is CASSSDRTPNEKLFF.

V and J are TRBV28 and TRBJ1-2; TCRdb outputs TRBD1, but without DNA this stays unchecked. The CDR3 runs to 17 residues. Germline-derived CDR1 and CDR2 are MDHEN and SYDVKM. CDR3 in amino acids: CASSLVPTGVADYGYTF.

The CDR3 reads CASSFQDREFYEQYF. The chain links TRBV28 to TRBJ2-7; the D gene TCRdb calls, TRBD1, cannot be checked with no DNA. The CDR3 totals 15 residues. From germline, CDR1 is MDHEN and CDR2 SYDVKM.

This CDR3 is CASSQETSGTTDTQYF. V gene TRBV4-1 combines with J gene TRBJ2-3; TCRdb designates TRBD2, a call that cannot be tested without DNA. This CDR3 region has 16 residues. CDR1 MGHRA and CDR2 YSYEKL come from the germline V gene.

The rearrangement links TRBV15 to TRBJ1-5. CDR3 length: 14 residues. The germline V gene encodes CDR1 LNHNV and CDR2 YYDKDF (reference sequence). The CDR3 reads CATSRDARRQPQHF.

The V gene is TRBV15, the J gene TRBJ2-7; TCRdb's D gene call, TRBD2, goes unchecked for lack of DNA. Germline V gives CDR1 LNHNV, CDR2 YYDKDF (reference sequence). This CDR3 comprises 16 residues. Here the CDR3 reads CATSDRSGSLTYEQYF. Together with reference TRBV15 and TRBJ2-7, the CDR3 gives the full variable domain: DAMVIQNPRYQVTQFGKPVTLSCSQTLNHNVMYWYQQKSSQAPKLLFHYYDKDFNNEADTPDNFQSRRPNTSFCFLDIRSPGLGDTAMYLCATSDRSGSLTYEQYFGPGTRLTVT.

The chain joins TRBV5-4 to TRBJ2-5; TCRdb returns TRBD1, unconfirmable since there is no DNA. CDR3 length equals 14 residues. The germline V gene encodes CDR1 SGHNT and CDR2 YYREEE (reference sequence). The CDR3: CASSLLQGPETQYF. The variable domain in full, with the rest retrieved from reference TRBV5-4 and TRBJ2-5, is ETGVTQSPTHLIKTRGQQVTLRCSSQSGHNTVSWYQQALGQGPQFIFQYYREEENGRGNFPPRFSGLQFPNYSSELNVNALELDDSALYLCASSLLQGPETQYFGPGTRLLVL.

J is TRBJ2-3 and V is TRBV7-9; TCRdb proposes TRBD2, but this gene call is untestable without DNA. Germline CDR1 and CDR2: SEHNR and FQNEAQ (reference sequence). CDR3 length: 14 amino acids. CDR3 loop: CASTPIVGADTQYF.

The chain combines TRBV28 with TRBJ1-1. Germline V CDR1 and CDR2: MDHEN, SYDVKM. CDR3 size: 13 residues. CDR3 residues: CASSLFRDAEAFF.

The CDR3 spells CASSFPAGTQYF. The genes are TRBV7-9 and TRBJ2-3; the TCRdb call, TRBD2, lacks DNA for checking. Germline loops: CDR1 SEHNR, CDR2 FQNEAQ (reference sequence). The CDR3 is 12 amino acids. The full variable domain, rest sourced from reference TRBV7-9 and TRBJ2-3, is DTGVSQNPRHKITKRGQNVTFRCDPISEHNRLYWYRQTLGQGPEFLTYFQNEAQLEKSRLLSDRFSAERPKGSFSTLEIQRTEQGDSAMYLCASSFPAGTQYFGPGTRLTVL.

The chain uses TRBV19 and TRBJ2-7. Germline CDR1 LNHDA, CDR2 SQIVND (reference sequence). The CDR3 has 13 residues. This chain's CDR3 is CASSIGWMREQYF.

This sequence joins TRBV19 and TRBJ2-1. CDR1 LNHDA and CDR2 SQIVND come from the germline V gene (reference sequence). The CDR3 contains 14 residues. The CDR3 protein is CASSVKDVHNEQFF.

The V and J genes are TRBV30 and TRBJ1-2. Per the germline V gene, CDR1 is GTSNPN and CDR2 is SVGIG (reference sequence). The CDR3 covers 14 residues. The CDR3 sequence is CAWSRTTATDGYTF.